This T cell receptor beta chain was identified in a study of breast tumors, draining lymph nodes, adjacent tissues. TCRdb re-called the multiplex PCR reads with MiXCR, one entry per CDR3 protein. The sample shows approximately 170,000 distinct CDR3 sequences, 30% to 35% of them seen only once. CDR3 length equals 11 residues. Germline V gene lookup returns CDR1 LNHDA and CDR2 SQIVND (reference sequence). The germline V and J ends were trimmed by 5 bases and 8 bases, with 9 bases remaining between them. Breast cancer patients provided tissue from their axillary draining lymph nodes. This clonotype has at least ten counts.

The TCR was taken from a female donor with breast cancer. Some clones in this sample may be carry-over from other donors' samples. The chain is built from TRBV19 and TRBJ1-2; D remains unclear. Material: axillary lymph node tissue. CDR3 coding DNA: TGTGCCAGTAGTTTGTCAGAGGGCTACACCTTC. Translating it yields CASSLSEGYTF.